This T cell receptor (beta chain) was captured in a study of identical twins. This clonotype showed up just a few times. Its antigen remains unidentified. Trimming took off 6 bases at V and 4 bases at J, with 9 bases between the two ends. The length of the CDR3 is 11 residues. Germline CDR1 and CDR2: SQVTM and ANQGSEA. TCRdb re-analysed the 5' RACE reads in MiXCR, keeping a single row per CDR3 protein. The profile covers hundreds of thousands of distinct CDR3 sequences, with around an eighth appearing a single time and about 1.5% taken by the ten largest. Notes on the study in general: Invariant MAIT and iNKT cells may have partly biased zero-insertion analyses. Whereas memory repertoires showed no such difference, abundant cord blood beta clonotypes carried fewer insertions.

The same sample was also studied in work on yellow fever vaccine responses in identical twins.

The chain carries TRBV29-1 and TRBJ1-2; D might be TRBD1 (5 bases). The TCR was taken from a woman aged 18 to 35 in good health. Sequenced: PBMCs. The DNA for the CDR3 is TGCAGCGTAGACGACAGCTATGGCTACACCTTC. It specifies CSVDDSYGYTF.